This entry lists 30 T cell receptor beta chains sequenced from one sample in a study of blood T cell repertoires in COVID-19. Profiled with immunoSEQ multiplex PCR; TCRdb holds only in-frame clones, not every one. The sample holds approximately 300,000 clones, approximately 90% seen once. The source material was peripheral blood. Receptors originate from a woman aged 35 to 49 with acute or convalescent COVID-19.

The gene calls are TRBV30 and TRBJ2-2, with D perhaps matching TRBD1 (6 bases). Germline-derived CDR1 and CDR2 are GTSNPN and SVGIG (reference sequence). Trimming cost V 8 bases and J 2 bases, with 12 bases left between them. The length of the CDR3 is 13 residues. CDR3 in amino acids: CAMGAVNTGELFF. The DNA of the CDR3 is TGTGCCATGGGGGCTGTAAACACCGGGGAGCTGTTTTTT.

The V gene is TRBV29-1, the J gene TRBJ1-5, with D hard to call. This CDR3 region has 13 residues. The V and J ends lost 4 bases and 7 bases respectively, with 14 bases between them. CDR1 and CDR2 (germline): SQVTM, ANQGSEA. The CDR3 DNA is TGCAGCGTTGGCGGGCCAGCCCCACAGCCCCAGCATTTT. Translating gives CSVGGPAPQPQHF.

This sequence joins TRBV20-1 and TRBJ1-1; D is undetermined. CDR3 length: 11 amino acids. Per germline, CDR1 DFQATT and CDR2 SNEGSKA (reference sequence). V shed 7 bases and J shed 4 bases, with 10 bases lying between them. The DNA for the CDR3 is TGCAGTGTAAGACGGGGCACTGAAGCTTTCTTT. It encodes CSVRRGTEAFF.

The rearrangement links TRBV3-1 (or the pseudogene TRBV3-2) to TRBJ2-5, with a weak D call TRBD2 (7 bases). With 2 bases removed from V and 2 bases from J, the gap between germline ends came to 18 bases. The CDR3 length is 17 residues. Germline values: CDR1 LGHDT, CDR2 YNNKEL (reference sequence). The CDR3 loop is CASSQLGWGGSQETQYF. The CDR3 nucleotides are TGTGCCAGCAGCCAACTAGGGTGGGGGGGCTCTCAAGAGACCCAGTACTTC.

V gene TRBV6-5 combines with J gene TRBJ1-1; D uncertain. The germline gives CDR1 MNHEY, CDR2 SVGAGI. The CDR3 contains 13 residues. V was clipped by 8 bases and J by 11 bases, with 21 bases between them. CDR3 in DNA: TGTGCCAGCCTACCAAGCTATTCGAAACGGGCTTTCTTT. Translating gives CASLPSYSKRAFF.

This sequence joins TRBV14 and TRBJ2-7; TRBD1 agrees at 7 bases. The CDR3 loop spans 15 amino acids. Trimming at V came to 1 base and at J to 4 bases, leaving 7 bases not matched to a gene. The germline CDR1 and CDR2 sequences are SGHDN and FVKESK. The CDR3 sequence: CASSQGDSRFYEQYV. The CDR3 DNA reads TGTGCCAGCAGCCAAGGGGACAGCCGGTTTTACGAGCAGTACGTC.

The chain has TRBV10-1 and TRBJ1-5, with 8 nucleotides matching TRBD1. V gave up 8 bases and J gave up 2 bases; unmatched junction bases: 14. Per the germline V gene, CDR1 is WNHNN and CDR2 is SYGVQD (reference sequence). The CDR3 runs to 17 residues. This chain's CDR3 is CASVQEQGAWGNQPQHF. CDR3 sequence (DNA): TGCGCCAGCGTACAGGAGCAGGGGGCCTGGGGCAATCAGCCCCAGCATTTT.

V is TRBV18 and J is TRBJ1-2, with TRBD1 identical over 9 bases. The ends lost 3 bases at V and 7 bases at J; junction bases unmatched: 6. There are 14 residues in the CDR3. Germline CDR1 reads KGHSH; CDR2 reads LQKENI. The CDR3 DNA is TGTGCCAGCTCACCTAGGACAGGGGTTCTTGGCTACACCTTC. This translates into CASSPRTGVLGYTF.

The chain carries TRBV28 and TRBJ2-3; 9 bases agree with TRBD2. The length of the CDR3 is 16 residues. Germline V gives CDR1 MDHEN, CDR2 SYDVKM. Trimming at V came to 6 bases and at J to 1 base, leaving 8 bases not matched to a gene. DNA of the CDR3: TGTGCCAGCAGCGGCGCGGGGGGGCGGGGCACAGATACGCAGTATTTT. Its translation: CASSGAGGRGTDTQYF.

This chain connects TRBV18 to TRBJ2-7; no clear D. This CDR3 region has 14 residues. The V gene lost 0 bases and the J gene lost 2 bases, with 8 bases spanning the gap. The germline V gene encodes CDR1 KGHSH and CDR2 LQKENI. The chain's CDR3 is CASSPPGSPYEQYV. CDR3 sequence (DNA): TGTGCCAGCTCACCACCGGGCAGTCCCTACGAGCAGTACGTC.

This clone was observed once. This sequence joins TRBV2 and TRBJ2-5; 10 bases align to TRBD2. Germline assignment: CDR1 SNHLY and CDR2 FYNNEI. The V segment lost 7 bases and the J segment 7 bases; nucleotides outside the gene matches: 12. This CDR3 is 15 amino acids long. The CDR3, as DNA: TGTGCCAGCAACCTACCAAGCGGGGGGGCCGGGACCCAGTACTTC. Residues: CASNLPSGGAGTQYF.

This clone is a singleton in its sample. The rearrangement uses TRBV18 and TRBJ1-6; possible D gene TRBD1, 5 bases. Germline CDR1 and CDR2: KGHSH and LQKENI. The V and J ends lost 2 bases and 4 bases respectively, with 12 bases between them. The CDR3 sequence is 16 residues long. The chain's CDR3 is CASSPGRGTYNSPLHF. The CDR3 DNA follows: TGTGCCAGCTCACCAGGGAGGGGAACATATAATTCACCCCTCCACTTT.

The chain recombines TRBV11-2 with TRBJ2-3, with 8 positions matching TRBD2. V trimming: 1 base; J trimming: 9 bases; junction bases outside the gene matches: 9. The CDR3 runs 15 residues. Germline V lookup: CDR1 SGHAT, CDR2 FQNNGV. The CDR3 region is CASSLGMTGLETQYF. CDR3 nucleotide sequence: TGTGCCAGCAGCTTAGGGATGACGGGACTAGAAACGCAGTATTTT.

This chain's CDR3 is CASLKGGAHTGELFF. DNA of the CDR3: TGTGCCAGTCTAAAGGGGGGGGCGCACACCGGGGAGCTGTTTTTT. This rearrangement joins TRBV19 to TRBJ2-2, with D possibly matching TRBD2 (7 bases). The V gene's germline CDR1 is LNHDA and CDR2 SQIVND (reference sequence). The germline V and J ends were trimmed by 8 bases and 3 bases, with 16 bases remaining between them. The CDR3 is made up of 15 amino acids. Full variable domain (remainder filled in from reference TRBV19 and TRBJ2-2): DGGITQSPKYLFRKEGQNVTLSCEQNLNHDAMYWYRQDPGQGLRLIYYSQIVNDFQKGDIAEGYSVSREKKESFPLTVTSAQKNPTAFYLCASLKGGAHTGELFFGEGSRLTVL.

The chain couples TRBV5-6 to TRBJ2-3; 12 bases line up with TRBD1. The CDR3 length is 19 residues. V shed 2 bases, J shed 4 bases, and the junction held 14 bases outside the gene matches. CDR1 and CDR2 (germline): SGHDT, YYEEEE. CDR3 sequence: CASSLNGGPGTGGADTQYF. The DNA of the CDR3 is TGTGCCAGCAGCTTAAATGGCGGTCCCGGGACAGGGGGCGCAGATACGCAGTATTTT.

This clone was counted a single time. This sequence joins TRBV7-9 and TRBJ1-1; D remains unclear. The CDR3 runs 13 residues. CDR1 SEHNR and CDR2 FQNEAQ come from the germline V gene (reference sequence). V was pared by 8 bases and J by 1 base, with 11 bases between. The CDR3 is CASAQGRNTEAFF. Here the CDR3 DNA reads TGTGCCAGCGCCCAAGGGAGGAACACTGAAGCTTTCTTT.

The chain uses TRBV10-1 and TRBJ2-3; 9 nucleotides line up with TRBD2. The CDR3 has 14 residues. The V and J ends lost 3 bases and 6 bases, in that order; junction bases with no gene match: 4. The germline V gene has CDR1 WNHNN and CDR2 SYGVQD (reference sequence). In DNA, the CDR3 is TGCGCCAGCAGTGACGCGGGGGGGCAGGATACGCAGTATTTT. Translated, it gives CASSDAGGQDTQYF.

The chain combines TRBV27 with TRBJ1-2; possible D gene TRBD1, 5 bases. This CDR3 has 15 residues. Trimming removed 5 bases from V and 3 bases from J, with 16 bases in between. Germline V gene data show CDR1 as MNHEY and CDR2 as SMNVEV (reference sequence). CDR3 coding DNA: TGTGCCAGCAGTGCCAAGCCAGGGTCTTACTATGGCTACACCTTC. Encoded protein: CASSAKPGSYYGYTF.

The V and J genes are TRBV4-1 and TRBJ1-3, with D perhaps TRBD1 (6 bases). The germline CDR1 and CDR2 sequences are MGHRA and YSYEKL. The CDR3 has 15 amino acids. The germline V and J ends were trimmed by 1 base and 0 bases, with 7 bases remaining between them. The CDR3 nucleotides read TGCGCCAGCAGCCAAGGGACAGACTCTGGAAACACCATATATTTT. Amino acids: CASSQGTDSGNTIYF.

V and J are TRBV19 and TRBJ2-1; 14 nucleotides line up with TRBD2. CDR1 and CDR2 from the germline V gene are LNHDA and SQIVND (reference sequence). The CDR3 covers 18 residues. With 6 bases clipped from V and 1 base from J, the junction kept 8 bases outside the gene matches. The CDR3: CASRNPGLAGESYNEQFF. As DNA, the CDR3 is TGTGCCAGTAGGAACCCGGGACTAGCGGGGGAGTCCTACAATGAGCAGTTCTTC.

The chain joins TRBV5-6 to TRBJ2-3; D possibly corresponds to TRBD1 (5 bases). In germline, CDR1 is SGHDT, CDR2 YYEEEE. The CDR3 has 11 residues. V lost 0 bases and J 11 bases, leaving 7 bases between the germline ends. The CDR3 bases are TGTGCCAGCAGCTTGGGACAGTTGCAGTATTTT. Protein sequence: CASSLGQLQYF. Drawing the rest from reference TRBV5-6 and TRBJ2-3, the complete variable domain is DAGVTQSPTHLIKTRGQQVTLRCSPKSGHDTVSWYQQALGQGPQFIFQYYEEEERQRGNFPDRFSGHQFPNYSSELNVNALLLGDSALYLCASSLGQLQYFGPGTRLTVL.

This chain links TRBV28 with TRBJ1-2, with 7 bases identical to TRBD1. The V gene's germline CDR1 is MDHEN and CDR2 SYDVKM. The CDR3 covers 12 residues. V shed 6 bases and J 6 bases; nucleotides not matched to a gene: 4. The chain's CDR3 is CASRTGVDGYTF. CDR3 DNA sequence: TGTGCCAGCAGAACAGGGGTAGATGGCTACACCTTC.

The V gene is TRBV7-7, the J gene TRBJ2-2, with 7 nucleotides matching TRBD2. V lost 5 bases to trimming and J lost 0 bases; unmatched junction nucleotides: 3. CDR3 length: 15 amino acids. Germline-derived CDR1 and CDR2 are SSHAT and FNYEAQ (reference sequence). The DNA of the CDR3 is TGTGCCAGCAGCCCCACTAGCGCGAACACCGGGGAGCTGTTTTTT. Translation: CASSPTSANTGELFF.

The gene calls are TRBV24-1 and TRBJ2-2, with D possibly matching TRBD1 (5 bases). The CDR3 spans 16 residues. Germline V gives CDR1 KGHDR, CDR2 SFDVKD. V lost 5 bases, J lost 3 bases, and 15 bases lay in between. The CDR3 protein is CATSGGKGLDTGELFF. The CDR3 nucleotides read TGTGCCACCAGTGGTGGCAAGGGGCTGGACACCGGGGAGCTGTTTTTT.

The chain joins TRBV19 to TRBJ1-1, with 8 bases matching TRBD1. V was clipped by 3 bases and J by 1 base; unmatched bases: 7. The CDR3 spans 16 residues. The germline V gene encodes CDR1 LNHDA and CDR2 SQIVND (reference sequence). CDR3 sequence reads: CASSILPGTGNTEAFF. The DNA of the CDR3 is TGTGCCAGTAGTATCTTACCCGGGACAGGGAACACTGAAGCTTTCTTT.

This clone was counted once. J is TRBJ1-3 and V is TRBV5-5, with D unclear. Germline assignment: CDR1 SGHKS and CDR2 YYEKEE (reference sequence). This CDR3 has 13 residues. V gave up 2 bases and J gave up 4 bases, with 7 bases separating them. Here the CDR3 DNA reads TGTGCCAGCAGCTTACAAAAAGGAAACACCATATATTTT. Residues: CASSLQKGNTIYF.

This clone was counted a single time. The chain links TRBV2 to TRBJ1-2, with TRBD1 matching 7 bases. Germline V lookup: CDR1 SNHLY, CDR2 FYNNEI. V was clipped by 2 bases and J by 8 bases; unmatched bases: 8. The CDR3 runs 14 residues. This CDR3 reads CASSETRTGNGYTF. The CDR3 nucleotides read TGTGCCAGCAGTGAAACCCGGACAGGAAACGGCTACACCTTC.

This sequence joins TRBV25-1 and TRBJ1-6; the D is unclear. The germline V gene has CDR1 MGHDK and CDR2 SYGVNS. Trimming took 8 bases from V and 7 from J, leaving 12 bases between them. CDR3 length: 13 amino acids. CDR3 sequence: CASGRTGNSPLHF. The CDR3 DNA reads as TGTGCCAGCGGGAGGACGGGAAATTCACCCCTCCACTTT.

The count of this clone is one. This same CDR3 is encoded by further DNA sequences in the sample. CDR3 sequence reads: CASSLGGSTEAFF. The CDR3 bases are TGTGCCAGCAGCCTAGGGGGAAGCACTGAAGCTTTCTTT. This chain links TRBV5-4 with TRBJ1-1; the D gene is possibly TRBD1 (6 bases). Trimming removed 4 bases at V and 4 bases at J, with 11 bases between. CDR3 size: 13 residues. Germline V gene sequence: CDR1 SGHNT, CDR2 YYREEE (reference sequence).

The chain uses TRBV19 and TRBJ1-2, with D tentatively TRBD1 (6 bases). V shed 4 bases and J shed 6 bases, with 12 bases lying between them. The V gene's germline CDR1 is LNHDA and CDR2 SQIVND (reference sequence). CDR3 length equals 13 residues. CDR3 region: CASSTLNRDGYTF. CDR3 in DNA: TGTGCCAGTAGTACCCTTAACAGGGATGGCTACACCTTC.